This T cell receptor beta chain emerged from a study of blood T cells in healthy people across ages. Whole-study context: T cells yielded about one barcoded beta molecule per two cells through template switching.

A few counts support this clonotype. Samples each yielded at least 5.5 micrograms of total RNA. For the second PCR, which ran for about 7 to 12 cycles, a sample-barcoded 5' primer and a J-beta primer mix were used. TCRdb re-derived calls from the 5' RACE reads in MiXCR, one entry per CDR3 protein. Of about 1.4 million distinct CDR3 sequences listed, 59% are singletons. Germline V CDR1 and CDR2: MGHDK, SYGVNS. The CDR3 covers 15 residues. V lost 2 bases and J lost 7, with 15 bases in between. This clonotype was sampled from a man between 18 and 35 years old in good health. The sample consisted of blood. This chain uses TRBV25-1 with TRBJ2-1, with D maybe TRBD2 (5 bases). The DNA of the CDR3 is TGTGCCAGCAGTGAAACCACTCGCGGGCGGAATGAGCAGTTCTTC. Translating it yields CASSETTRGRNEQFF.